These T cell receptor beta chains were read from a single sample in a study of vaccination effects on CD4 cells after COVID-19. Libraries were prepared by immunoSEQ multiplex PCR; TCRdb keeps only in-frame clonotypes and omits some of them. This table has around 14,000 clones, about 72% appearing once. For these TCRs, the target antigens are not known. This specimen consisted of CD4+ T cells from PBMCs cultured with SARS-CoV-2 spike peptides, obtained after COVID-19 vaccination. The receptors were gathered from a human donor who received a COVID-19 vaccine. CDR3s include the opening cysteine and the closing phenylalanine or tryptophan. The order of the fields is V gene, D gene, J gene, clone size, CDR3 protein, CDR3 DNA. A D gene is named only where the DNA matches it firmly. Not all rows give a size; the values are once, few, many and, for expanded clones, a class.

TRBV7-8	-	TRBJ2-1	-	CASSLRGADNEQFF	TGTGCCAGCAGCTTAAGGGGAGCGGACAATGAGCAGTTCTTC
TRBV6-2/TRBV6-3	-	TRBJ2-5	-	CASIPGESRVTQYF	TGTGCCAGCATCCCGGGGGAGAGCCGTGTGACCCAGTACTTC
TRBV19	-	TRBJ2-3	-	CASSIQRAGDTQYF	TGTGCCAGTAGTATCCAGCGGGCGGGAGATACGCAGTATTTT
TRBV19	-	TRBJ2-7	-	CASSNRDYEQYF	TGTGCCAGTAGCAACAGGGACTACGAGCAGTACTTC
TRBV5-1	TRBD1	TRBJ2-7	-	CASSTDRGQQYF	TGCGCCAGCAGCACGGACAGGGGGCAGCAGTACTTC
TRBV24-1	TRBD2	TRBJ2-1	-	CATSDPGTTYNEQFF	TGTGCCACCAGTGACCCCGGGACTACCTACAATGAGCAGTTCTTC
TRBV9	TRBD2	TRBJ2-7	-	CASSVAGTSGGSEQYF	TGTGCCAGCAGCGTAGCTGGGACTAGCGGGGGGAGCGAGCAGTACTTC
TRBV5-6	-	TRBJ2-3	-	CASSFTGRSAQYF	TGTGCCAGCAGCTTCACAGGACGGTCCGCGCAGTATTTT
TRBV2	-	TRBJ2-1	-	CASSEASLEGGNEQFF	TGTGCCAGCAGTGAAGCGAGTCTGGAGGGGGGGAATGAGCAGTTCTTC
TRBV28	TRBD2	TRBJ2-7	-	CATWEGTSGSIYEQYF	TGTGCCACCTGGGAAGGGACTAGCGGGAGTATCTACGAGCAGTACTTC
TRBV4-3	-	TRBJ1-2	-	CASSQEWGGYGYTF	TGCGCCAGCAGCCAAGAGTGGGGTGGCTATGGCTACACCTTC
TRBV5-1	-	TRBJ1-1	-	CASSLRGRAGTTEAFF	TGCGCCAGCAGCTTGAGGGGTAGAGCAGGGACCACTGAAGCTTTCTTT
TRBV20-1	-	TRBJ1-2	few	CSASGQIPNYGYTF	TGCAGTGCTAGTGGACAGATTCCTAACTATGGCTACACCTTC
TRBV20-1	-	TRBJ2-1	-	CSASGGRAQTYNEQFF	TGCAGTGCCAGTGGGGGCAGGGCACAAACCTACAATGAGCAGTTCTTC
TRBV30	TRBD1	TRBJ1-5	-	CAWGRQGTEQPQHF	TGTGCCTGGGGTCGACAGGGGACAGAACAGCCCCAGCATTTT
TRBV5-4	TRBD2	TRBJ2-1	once	CASSKPGLAGVEQFF	TGTGCCAGCAGCAAACCGGGACTAGCGGGTGTTGAGCAGTTCTTC
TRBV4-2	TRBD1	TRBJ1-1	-	CASSYGTGRAEAFF	TGTGCCAGCAGCTACGGGACAGGGAGAGCTGAAGCTTTCTTT
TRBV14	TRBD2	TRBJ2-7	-	CASAVAGEDEQYF	TGTGCCAGCGCAGTAGCGGGAGAGGACGAGCAGTACTTC
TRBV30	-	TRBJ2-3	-	CAWSVFSGGRTDTQYF	TGTGCCTGGAGTGTATTTAGCGGAGGACGCACAGATACGCAGTATTTT
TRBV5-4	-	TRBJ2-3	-	CASSPGSGYTDTQYF	TGTGCCAGCAGCCCCGGATCGGGGTACACAGATACGCAGTATTTT
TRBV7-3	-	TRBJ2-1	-	CASSPPWSNEQFF	TGTGCCAGCAGCCCCCCTTGGAGCAATGAGCAGTTCTTC
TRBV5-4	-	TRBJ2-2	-	CASSFEKRFGELFF	TGTGCCAGCAGCTTCGAAAAGAGGTTCGGGGAGCTGTTTTTT
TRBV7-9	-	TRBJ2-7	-	CASSLMAVRSYEQYF	TGTGCCAGCAGCTTAATGGCGGTGCGGTCCTACGAGCAGTACTTC
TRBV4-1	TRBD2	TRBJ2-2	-	CASSQESGGPLNTGELFF	TGCGCCAGCAGCCAAGAAAGCGGGGGGCCACTTAACACCGGGGAGCTGTTTTTT
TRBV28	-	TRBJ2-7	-	CASSSGGYEQYF	TGTGCCAGCAGTTCAGGGGGGTACGAGCAGTACTTC
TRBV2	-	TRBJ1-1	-	CASSVGENTEAFF	TGTGCCAGCAGTGTTGGGGAGAACACTGAAGCTTTCTTT
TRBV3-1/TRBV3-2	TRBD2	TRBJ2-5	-	CASSRSSGEGQETQYF	TGTGCCAGCAGCCGCTCTAGCGGAGAGGGCCAAGAGACCCAGTACTTC
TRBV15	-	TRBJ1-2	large	CATSPTRGTVYGYTF	TGTGCCACCAGCCCTACCCGGGGGACGGTCTATGGCTACACCTTC
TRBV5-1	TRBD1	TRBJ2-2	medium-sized	CASSWRGQGSGTGELFF	TGCGCCAGCAGCTGGAGGGGACAGGGAAGTGGCACCGGGGAGCTGTTTTTT
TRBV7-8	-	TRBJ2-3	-	CASSLGRRQGRTDTQYF	TGTGCCAGCAGCTTAGGCCGGCGGCAGGGGAGGACAGATACGCAGTATTTT
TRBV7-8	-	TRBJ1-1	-	CASSSDRNTEAFF	TGTGCCAGCAGCTCGGACAGAAACACTGAAGCTTTCTTT
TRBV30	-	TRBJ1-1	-	CAWSWRDRDNTEAFF	TGTGCCTGGAGTTGGAGAGATAGGGATAACACTGAAGCTTTCTTT
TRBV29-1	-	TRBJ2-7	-	CSAGTQSYEQYF	TGCAGCGCGGGTACCCAGAGCTACGAGCAGTACTTC
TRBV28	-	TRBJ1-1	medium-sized	CASSPNEGRGTEAFF	TGTGCCAGCAGTCCCAATGAGGGGCGAGGCACTGAAGCTTTCTTT
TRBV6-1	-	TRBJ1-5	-	CASSEFGRARYSNQPQHF	TGTGCCAGCAGTGAATTTGGCAGGGCAAGATATAGCAATCAGCCCCAGCATTTT
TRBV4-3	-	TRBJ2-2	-	CASSQESLPGTGELFF	TGCGCCAGCAGCCAAGAGAGCCTGCCCGGGACCGGGGAGCTGTTTTTT
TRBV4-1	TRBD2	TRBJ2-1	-	CASSQVVRRSGLAGARGEQFF	TGCGCCAGCAGCCAAGTGGTCCGCCGATCCGGACTAGCGGGGGCGAGGGGTGAGCAGTTCTTC
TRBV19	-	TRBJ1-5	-	CASTSVSNLISYQPQHF	TGTGCCAGTACGTCGGTATCTAACCTTATTAGTTATCAGCCCCAGCATTTT
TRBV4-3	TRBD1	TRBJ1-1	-	CASSQSTGGTEAFF	TGCGCCAGCAGCCAATCGACAGGGGGCACTGAAGCTTTCTTT
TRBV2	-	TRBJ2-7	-	CASSESTGYEQYF	TGTGCCAGCAGTGAATCTACAGGTTACGAGCAGTACTTC
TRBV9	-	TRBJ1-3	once	CASSVGEAGSPGNTIYF	TGTGCCAGCAGCGTAGGGGAGGCCGGGAGCCCTGGAAACACCATATATTTT
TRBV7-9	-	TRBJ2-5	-	CASSLLSWQAQETQYF	TGTGCCAGCAGCTTACTGTCGTGGCAGGCCCAAGAGACCCAGTACTTC
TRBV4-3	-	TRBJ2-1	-	CASSQAWGGPSSYNEQFF	TGCGCCAGCAGCCAAGCTTGGGGGGGCCCCAGCTCCTACAATGAGCAGTTCTTC
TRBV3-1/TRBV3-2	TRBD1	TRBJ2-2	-	CASSLGQGQNTGELFF	TGTGCCAGCAGCCTCGGACAGGGGCAGAACACCGGGGAGCTGTTTTTT
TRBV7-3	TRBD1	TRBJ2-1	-	CASSPQGASYNEQFF	TGTGCCAGCAGCCCCCAGGGGGCCTCCTACAATGAGCAGTTCTTC
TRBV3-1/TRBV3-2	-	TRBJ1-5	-	CASSHPGNQPQHF	TGTGCCAGCAGCCACCCTGGGAATCAGCCCCAGCATTTT
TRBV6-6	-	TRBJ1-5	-	CASSLGQRPQHF	TGTGCCAGCAGTTTGGGCCAGCGACCCCAGCATTTT
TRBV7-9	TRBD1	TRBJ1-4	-	CASSLDRGRNEKLFF	TGTGCCAGCAGCCTGGACAGGGGAAGAAATGAAAAACTGTTTTTT
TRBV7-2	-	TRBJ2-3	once	CASSLEGYLRTDTQYF	TGTGCCAGCAGCTTAGAGGGGTATTTACGCACAGATACGCAGTATTTT
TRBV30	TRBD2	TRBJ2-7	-	CAWSGLAGGSYEQYF	TGTGCCTGGAGTGGACTAGCGGGAGGGAGCTACGAGCAGTACTTC
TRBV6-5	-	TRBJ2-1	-	CASTYPDHEQFF	TGTGCCAGCACCTATCCGGACCATGAGCAGTTCTTC
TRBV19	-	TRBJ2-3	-	CASSIYGGTDTQYF	TGTGCCAGTAGTATCTATGGAGGGACAGATACGCAGTATTTT
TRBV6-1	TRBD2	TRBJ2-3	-	CASSALAGSSTDTQYF	TGTGCCAGCAGTGCACTAGCGGGGTCAAGCACAGATACGCAGTATTTT
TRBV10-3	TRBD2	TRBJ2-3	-	CAISDTAGGGDTQYF	TGTGCCATCAGTGACACAGCGGGGGGAGGAGATACGCAGTATTTT
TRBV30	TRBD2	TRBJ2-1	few	CAWTRGGSSYNEQFF	TGTGCCTGGACCCGCGGGGGGAGCTCCTACAATGAGCAGTTCTTC
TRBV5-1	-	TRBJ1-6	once	CASSLEGESSPLHF	TGCGCCAGCAGCTTGGAAGGGGAGAGTTCACCCCTCCACTTT
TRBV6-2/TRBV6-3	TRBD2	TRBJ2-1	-	CASSSPGLAGGNEQFF	TGTGCCAGCAGTTCTCCCGGACTAGCGGGAGGCAATGAGCAGTTCTTC
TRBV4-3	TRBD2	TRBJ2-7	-	CASSQEFSGGGRRYF	TGCGCCAGCAGCCAAGAATTCAGCGGGGGCGGGCGTCGGTACTTC
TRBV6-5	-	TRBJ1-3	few	CASSYERRGNTIYF	TGTGCCAGCAGTTACGAGCGGAGAGGAAACACCATATATTTT